A single sample is the source of the 10 T cell receptor beta chains below, sequenced in a study of CD8+ T cells in alopecia areata. RNA, once extracted, was reverse transcribed into cDNA for use as the sequencing template. Sequencing used immunoSEQ multiplex PCR; TCRdb keeps in-frame clones, though not all of them. The profile shows some 200,000 clones, 50% to 60% of them singletons. The treatment: oral pan-JAK inhibitor, 5-10 mg twice daily. The specimen was CD4+ T cells sorted from blood, collected at week 4, from a patient treated with tofacitinib. These receptors were taken from a human donor with alopecia areata.

This chain links TRBV6-5 with TRBJ1-2, with D possibly TRBD1 on 6 matching bases. The CDR3 contains 15 residues. The V gene lost 7 bases and the J gene lost 1 base, with 16 bases spanning the gap. Germline V gene data show CDR1 as MNHEY and CDR2 as SVGAGI. The CDR3 spells CASTMGAGLNYGYTF. CDR3 nucleotides: TGTGCCAGCACCATGGGGGCGGGCCTTAACTATGGCTACACCTTC.

The chain has TRBV2 and TRBJ1-5; the D is unclear. Germline CDR1 reads SNHLY; CDR2 reads FYNNEI. This CDR3 is 17 amino acids long. V was shortened by 5 bases and J by 4 bases, with 21 bases between the two germline ends. Here the CDR3 reads CASSWSYSRAINQPQHF. CDR3 DNA: TGTGCCAGCAGTTGGTCCTATTCCCGGGCCATTAATCAGCCCCAGCATTTT.

This clone was detected a few times. Other DNA sequences in this sample translate to the same CDR3. The chain combines TRBV29-1 with TRBJ2-7, with a possible D match to TRBD1 (5 bases). CDR1 SQVTM and CDR2 ANQGSEA come from the germline V gene. Trimming pared 0 bases from V and 4 bases from J, leaving 7 bases between. The CDR3 consists of 12 residues. The CDR3 is CSVEEGRYEQYF. As DNA, the CDR3 is TGCAGCGTTGAAGAGGGGCGATACGAGCAGTACTTC.

The chain joins TRBV20-1 to TRBJ2-5; TRBD1 is a possible D gene (5 bases). The CDR3 has 11 residues. V was shortened by 8 bases and J by 4 bases, with 11 bases between the two germline ends. CDR1 and CDR2 (germline): DFQATT, SNEGSKA (reference sequence). CDR3 nucleotides: TGCAGTTATCAGGGATCAGAGACCCAGTACTTC. This gives the protein CSYQGSETQYF.

The genes are TRBV29-1 and TRBJ2-7; tentative D call: TRBD1 (6 bases). Trimming pared 4 bases from V and 0 bases from J, leaving 16 bases between. CDR3 length equals 15 residues. The V gene's germline CDR1 is SQVTM and CDR2 ANQGSEA. The CDR3 sequence is CSVARWQGSSYEQYF. The CDR3 coding sequence is TGCAGCGTTGCAAGGTGGCAGGGGAGCTCCTACGAGCAGTACTTC.

The V call is TRBV10-3, the J call TRBJ1-1, with D possibly being TRBD1 (5 bases). Germline V gene data show CDR1 as ENHRY and CDR2 as SYGVKD. This CDR3 has 16 residues. V was pared by 0 bases and J by 5 bases, with 16 bases between. The DNA of the CDR3 is TGTGCCATCAGTGAGTCGACCCTGGGGGGGGTGACTGAAGCTTTCTTT. This gives the protein CAISESTLGGVTEAFF.

In this sample, this clone turned up a few times. This chain connects TRBV5-6 to TRBJ2-3; no firm D call. Germline loops: CDR1 SGHDT, CDR2 YYEEEE. V shed 1 base and J shed 6 bases, with 3 bases lying between them. The CDR3 has 11 residues. This chain's CDR3 is CASSLYDTQYF. CDR3 bases: TGTGCCAGCAGCTTGTACGATACGCAGTATTTT.

The chain carries TRBV7-9 and TRBJ2-5; D is ambiguous. The CDR3 loop spans 11 amino acids. V lost 4 bases to trimming and J lost 4 bases, with 4 bases between them. Germline V CDR1 and CDR2: SEHNR, FQNEAQ (reference sequence). CDR3 nucleotides: TGTGCCAGCAGCTCGACAGAGACCCAGTACTTC. The encoded protein is CASSSTETQYF. Supplemented by reference TRBV7-9 and TRBJ2-5, the full variable domain reads DTGVSQNPRHKITKRGQNVTFRCDPISEHNRLYWYRQTLGQGPEFLTYFQNEAQLEKSRLLSDRFSAERPKGSFSTLEIQRTEQGDSAMYLCASSSTETQYFGPGTRLLVL.

The J gene is TRBJ2-7, the V gene TRBV5-1; 10 positions match TRBD2. CDR3 size: 15 residues. V lost 4 bases, J lost 1 base, and 5 bases stayed unmatched. Germline V gene data show CDR1 as SGHRS and CDR2 as YFSETQ. CDR3 nucleotides: TGCGCCAGCAGCCCACGGACTAGCGGTTCCTACGAGCAGTACTTC. Translating it yields CASSPRTSGSYEQYF.

A few counts support this clone. The J gene is TRBJ2-1, the V gene TRBV23-1; TRBD2 is a possible D gene (6 bases). TRBV23-1 is assigned to the ORF class and has an uncertain function. CDR3 length: 12 residues. Deletions cut 3 bases from V and 11 bases from J, with 11 bases between. In DNA, the CDR3 is TGCGCCAGCAGTCAGGAGGGCAGGAAGCAGTTCTTC. Residues: CASSQEGRKQFF.